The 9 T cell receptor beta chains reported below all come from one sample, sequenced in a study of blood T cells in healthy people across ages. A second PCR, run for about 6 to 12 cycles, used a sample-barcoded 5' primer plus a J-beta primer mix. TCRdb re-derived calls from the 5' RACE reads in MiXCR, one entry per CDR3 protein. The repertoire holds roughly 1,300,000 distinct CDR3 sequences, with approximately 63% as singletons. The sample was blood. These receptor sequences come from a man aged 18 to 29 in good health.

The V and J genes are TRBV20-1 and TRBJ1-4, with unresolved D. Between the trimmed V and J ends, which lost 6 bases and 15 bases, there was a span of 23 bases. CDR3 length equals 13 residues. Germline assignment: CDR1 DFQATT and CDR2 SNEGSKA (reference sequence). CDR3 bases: TGCAGTGCAACCTCAACGGAGGACCGAAAGATGTTTTTT. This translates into CSATSTEDRKMFF.

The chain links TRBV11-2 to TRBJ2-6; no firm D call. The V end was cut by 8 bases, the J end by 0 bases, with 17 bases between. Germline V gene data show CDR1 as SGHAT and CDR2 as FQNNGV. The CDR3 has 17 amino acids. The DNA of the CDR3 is TGTGCCAGCCGCCCTGAGGTGAGGCGCTCTGGGGCCAACGTCCTGACTTTC. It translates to CASRPEVRRSGANVLTF. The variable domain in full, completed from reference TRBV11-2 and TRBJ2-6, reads EAGVAQSPRYKIIEKRQSVAFWCNPISGHATLYWYQQILGQGPKLLIQFQNNGVVDDSQLPKDRFSAERLKGVDSTLKIQPAKLEDSAVYLCASRPEVRRSGANVLTFGAGSRLTVL.

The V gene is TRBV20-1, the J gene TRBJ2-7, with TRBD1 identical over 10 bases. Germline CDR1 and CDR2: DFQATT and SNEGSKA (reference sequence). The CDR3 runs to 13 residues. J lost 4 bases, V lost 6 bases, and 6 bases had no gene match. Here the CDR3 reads CSAKGQGRYEQYF. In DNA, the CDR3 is TGCAGTGCCAAGGGACAGGGGAGATACGAGCAGTACTTC.

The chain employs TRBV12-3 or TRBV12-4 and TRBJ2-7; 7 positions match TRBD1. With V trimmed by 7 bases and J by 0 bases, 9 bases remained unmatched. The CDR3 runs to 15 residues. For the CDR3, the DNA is TGTGCCAGCAAACCCCAGGGGGAGAGCTCCTACGAGCAGTACTTC. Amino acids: CASKPQGESSYEQYF.

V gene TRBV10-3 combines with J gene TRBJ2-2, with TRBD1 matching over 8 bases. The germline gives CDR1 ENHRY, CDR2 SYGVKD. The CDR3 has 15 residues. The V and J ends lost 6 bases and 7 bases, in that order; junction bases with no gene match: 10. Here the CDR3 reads CAIRTDRGRGGELFF. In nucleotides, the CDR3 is TGTGCCATCAGGACTGACAGGGGCAGGGGCGGGGAGCTGTTTTTT.

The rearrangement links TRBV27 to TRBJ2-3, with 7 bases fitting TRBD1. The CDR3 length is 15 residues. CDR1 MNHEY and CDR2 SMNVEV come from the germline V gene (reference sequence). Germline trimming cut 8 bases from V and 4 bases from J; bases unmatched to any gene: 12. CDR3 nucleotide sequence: TGTGCCAGCGTACGACAGGGCTCGGCCCCAGATACGCAGTATTTT. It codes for CASVRQGSAPDTQYF.

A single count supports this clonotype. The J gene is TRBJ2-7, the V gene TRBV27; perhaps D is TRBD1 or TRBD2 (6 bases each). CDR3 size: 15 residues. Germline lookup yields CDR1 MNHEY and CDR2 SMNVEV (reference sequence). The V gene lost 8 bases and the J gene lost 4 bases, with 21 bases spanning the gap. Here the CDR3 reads CASRENRQVVYEQYF. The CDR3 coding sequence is TGTGCCAGCCGGGAGAACCGACAGGTGGTGTACGAGCAGTACTTC.

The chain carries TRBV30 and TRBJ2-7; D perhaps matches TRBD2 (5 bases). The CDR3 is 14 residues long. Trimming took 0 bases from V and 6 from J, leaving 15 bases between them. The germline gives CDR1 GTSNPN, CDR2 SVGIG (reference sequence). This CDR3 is CAWSVSSLVPEQYF. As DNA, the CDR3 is TGTGCCTGGAGTGTATCTAGCCTAGTGCCCGAGCAGTACTTC. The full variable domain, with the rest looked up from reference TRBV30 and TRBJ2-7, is SQTIHQWPATLVQPVGSPLSLECTVEGTSNPNLYWYRQAAGRGLQLLFYSVGIGQISSEVPQNLSASRPQDRQFILSSKKLLLSDSGFYLCAWSVSSLVPEQYFGPGTRLTVT.

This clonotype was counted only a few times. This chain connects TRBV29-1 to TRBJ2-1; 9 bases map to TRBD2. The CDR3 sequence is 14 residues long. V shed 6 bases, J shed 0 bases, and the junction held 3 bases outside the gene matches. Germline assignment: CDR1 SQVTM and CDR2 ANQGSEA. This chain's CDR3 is CSVLSGSSYNEQFF. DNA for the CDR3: TGCAGCGTCCTTAGCGGGAGCTCCTACAATGAGCAGTTCTTC.